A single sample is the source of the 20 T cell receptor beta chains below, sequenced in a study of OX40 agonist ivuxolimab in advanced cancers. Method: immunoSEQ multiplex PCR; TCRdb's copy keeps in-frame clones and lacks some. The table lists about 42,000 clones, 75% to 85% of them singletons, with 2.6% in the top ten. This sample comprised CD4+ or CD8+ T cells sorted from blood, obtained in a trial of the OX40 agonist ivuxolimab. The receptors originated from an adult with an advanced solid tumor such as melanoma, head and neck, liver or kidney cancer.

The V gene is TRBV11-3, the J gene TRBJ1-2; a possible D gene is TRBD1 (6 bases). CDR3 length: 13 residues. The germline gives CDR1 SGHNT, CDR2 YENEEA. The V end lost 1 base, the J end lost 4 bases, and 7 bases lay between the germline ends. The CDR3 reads CASSLGRGYGYTF. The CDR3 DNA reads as TGTGCCAGCAGCTTAGGCAGGGGCTATGGCTACACCTTC. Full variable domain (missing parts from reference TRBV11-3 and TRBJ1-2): EAGVVQSPRYKIIEKKQPVAFWCNPISGHNTLYWYLQNLGQGPELLIRYENEEAVDDSQLPKDRFSAERLKGVDSTLKIQPAELGDSAVYLCASSLGRGYGYTFGSGTRLTVV.

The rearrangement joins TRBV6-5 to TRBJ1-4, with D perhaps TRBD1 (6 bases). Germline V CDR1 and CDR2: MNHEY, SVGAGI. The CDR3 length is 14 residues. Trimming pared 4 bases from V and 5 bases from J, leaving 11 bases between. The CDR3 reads CASSLGGRNEKLFF. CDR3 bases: TGTGCCAGCAGTTTAGGGGGGCGGAATGAAAAACTGTTTTTT.

CDR3: CIVIQGGQETQYF. The CDR3 DNA reads TGCATCGTCATACAGGGGGGCCAAGAGACCCAGTACTTC. The rearrangement links TRBV29-1 to TRBJ2-5, with 8 bases fitting TRBD1. CDR3 length: 13 residues. Per the germline V gene, CDR1 is SQVTM and CDR2 is ANQGSEA.

The CDR3 nucleotides are TGTGCCAGCAGCAGGGGGGCCTACAATGAGCAGTTCTTC. Amino acids: CASSRGAYNEQFF. The chain joins TRBV9 to TRBJ2-1; possibly TRBD1 or TRBD2 for D (6 bases each). Germline-derived CDR1 and CDR2 are SGDLS and YYNGEE. This CDR3 spans 13 amino acids. V lost 4 bases, J lost 2 bases, and 7 bases lay in between.

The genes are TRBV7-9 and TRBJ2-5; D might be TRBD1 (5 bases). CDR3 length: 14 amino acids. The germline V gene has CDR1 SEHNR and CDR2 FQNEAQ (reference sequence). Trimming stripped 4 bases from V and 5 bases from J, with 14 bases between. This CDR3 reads CASSYGAGWETQYF. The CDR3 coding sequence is TGTGCCAGCAGCTATGGGGCAGGCTGGGAGACCCAGTACTTC.

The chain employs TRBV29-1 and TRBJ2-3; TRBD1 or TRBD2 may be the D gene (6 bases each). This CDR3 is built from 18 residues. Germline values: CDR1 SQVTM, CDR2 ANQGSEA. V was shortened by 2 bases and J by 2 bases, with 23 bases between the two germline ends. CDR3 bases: TGCAGCGTTGAACGAGGGGGGCCTTCGCTTACCTACACAGATACGCAGTATTTT. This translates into CSVERGGPSLTYTDTQYF.

The CDR3 bases are TGTGCCAGCACCCCGGGAATGGGAGTCTATGGCTACACCTTC. Its protein is CASTPGMGVYGYTF. V gene TRBV7-9 combines with J gene TRBJ1-2, with D uncertain. There are 14 residues in the CDR3. Germline values: CDR1 SEHNR, CDR2 FQNEAQ (reference sequence). The V end lost 7 bases, the J end lost 4 bases, and 16 bases lay between the germline ends.

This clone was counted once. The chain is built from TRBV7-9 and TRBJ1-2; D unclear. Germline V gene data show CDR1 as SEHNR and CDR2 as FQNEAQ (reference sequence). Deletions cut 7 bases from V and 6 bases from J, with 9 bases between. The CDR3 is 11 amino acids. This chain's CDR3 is CASTPLDGYTF. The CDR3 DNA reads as TGTGCCAGCACCCCTTTGGATGGCTACACCTTC.

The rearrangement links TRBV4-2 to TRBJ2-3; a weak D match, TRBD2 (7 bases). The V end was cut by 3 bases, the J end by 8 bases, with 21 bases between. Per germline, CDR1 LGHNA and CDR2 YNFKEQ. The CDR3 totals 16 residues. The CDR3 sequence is CASSQFGGGSSPTQYF. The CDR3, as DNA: TGTGCCAGCAGCCAGTTTGGGGGCGGGAGTTCTCCTACGCAGTATTTT.

CDR3 in amino acids: CASSRGTGGANEKLFF. The CDR3 nucleotides are TGCGCCAGCAGCCGCGGGACAGGGGGTGCTAATGAAAAACTGTTTTTT. The chain recombines TRBV5-1 with TRBJ1-4; the match to TRBD1 covers 11 bases. CDR1 is SGHRS and CDR2 is YFSETQ in the germline V gene. This CDR3 is 16 amino acids long. V shed 4 bases and J 3 bases; nucleotides not matched to a gene: 5.

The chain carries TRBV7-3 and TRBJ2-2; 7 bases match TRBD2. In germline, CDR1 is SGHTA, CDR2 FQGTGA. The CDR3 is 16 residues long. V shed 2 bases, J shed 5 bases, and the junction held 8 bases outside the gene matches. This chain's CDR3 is CASSLRGGSDTGELFF. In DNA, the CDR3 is TGTGCCAGCAGCTTACGAGGCGGGAGCGATACCGGGGAGCTGTTTTTT.

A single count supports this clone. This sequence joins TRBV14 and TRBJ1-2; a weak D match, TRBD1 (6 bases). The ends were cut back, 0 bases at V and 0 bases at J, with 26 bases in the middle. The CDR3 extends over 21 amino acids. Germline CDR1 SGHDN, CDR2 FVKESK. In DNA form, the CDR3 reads TGTGCCAGCAGCCAAGATGCTGGTTCAGTCAGGGGTCTCCACTCTAACTATGGCTACACCTTC. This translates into CASSQDAGSVRGLHSNYGYTF.

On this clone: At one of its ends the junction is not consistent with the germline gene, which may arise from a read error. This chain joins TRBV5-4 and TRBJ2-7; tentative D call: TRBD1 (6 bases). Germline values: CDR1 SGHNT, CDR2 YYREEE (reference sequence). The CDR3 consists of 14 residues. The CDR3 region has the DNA TGCGCCAGCAGCCGCGACAGGTTTTCCTACGAGCAGTACTTC. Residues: CASSRDRFSYEQYF.

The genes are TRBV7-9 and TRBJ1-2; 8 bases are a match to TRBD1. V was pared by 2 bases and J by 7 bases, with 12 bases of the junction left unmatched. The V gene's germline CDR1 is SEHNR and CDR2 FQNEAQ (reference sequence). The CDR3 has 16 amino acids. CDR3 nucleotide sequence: TGTGCCAGCAGCTTATCGACAGGGGCGGAGGTCGGTGGCTACACCTTC. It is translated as CASSLSTGAEVGGYTF. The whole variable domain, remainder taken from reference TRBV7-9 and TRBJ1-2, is DTGVSQNPRHKITKRGQNVTFRCDPISEHNRLYWYRQTLGQGPEFLTYFQNEAQLEKSRLLSDRFSAERPKGSFSTLEIQRTEQGDSAMYLCASSLSTGAEVGGYTFGSGTRLTVV.

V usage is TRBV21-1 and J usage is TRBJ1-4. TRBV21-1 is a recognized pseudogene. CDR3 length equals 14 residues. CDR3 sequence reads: CPHPPAETNEKLFF. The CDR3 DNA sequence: TGCCCACACCCCCCAGCGGAGACTAATGAAAAACTGTTTTTT.

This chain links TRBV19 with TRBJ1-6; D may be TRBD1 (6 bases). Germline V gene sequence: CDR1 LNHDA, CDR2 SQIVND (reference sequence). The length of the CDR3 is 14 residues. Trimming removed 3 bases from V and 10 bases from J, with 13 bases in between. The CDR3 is CASSIHRVESPLHF. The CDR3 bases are TGTGCCAGTAGTATCCACAGGGTAGAATCACCCCTCCACTTT.

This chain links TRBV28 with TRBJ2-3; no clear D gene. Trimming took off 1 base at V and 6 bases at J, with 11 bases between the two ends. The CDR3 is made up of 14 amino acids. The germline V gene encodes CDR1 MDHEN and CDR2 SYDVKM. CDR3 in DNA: TGTGCCAGCAGTTTATCCTCTGCCCCCGATACGCAGTATTTT. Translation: CASSLSSAPDTQYF.

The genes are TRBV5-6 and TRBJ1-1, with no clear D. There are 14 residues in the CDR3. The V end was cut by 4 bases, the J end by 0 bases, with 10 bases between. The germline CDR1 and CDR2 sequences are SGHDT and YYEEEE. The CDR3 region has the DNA TGTGCCAGCAGCGTGACTGGGTTGAACACTGAAGCTTTCTTT. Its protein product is CASSVTGLNTEAFF.

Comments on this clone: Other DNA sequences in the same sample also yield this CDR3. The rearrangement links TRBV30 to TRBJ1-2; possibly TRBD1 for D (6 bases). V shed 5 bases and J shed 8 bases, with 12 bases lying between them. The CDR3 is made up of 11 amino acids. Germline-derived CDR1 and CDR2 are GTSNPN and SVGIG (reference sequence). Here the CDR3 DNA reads TGTGCCTGGGGAGGGGGGGGCGGCTACACCTTC. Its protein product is CAWGGGGGYTF.

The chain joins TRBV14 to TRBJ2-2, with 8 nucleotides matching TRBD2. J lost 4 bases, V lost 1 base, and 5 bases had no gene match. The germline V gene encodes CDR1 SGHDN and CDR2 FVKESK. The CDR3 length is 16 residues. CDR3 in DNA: TGTGCCAGCAGCCAAGTAAGGCGGGAGGCCACCGGGGAGCTGTTTTTT. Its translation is CASSQVRREATGELFF. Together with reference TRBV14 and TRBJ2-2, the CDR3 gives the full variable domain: EAGVTQFPSHSVIEKGQTVTLRCDPISGHDNLYWYRRVMGKEIKFLLHFVKESKQDESGMPNNRFLAERTGGTYSTLKVQPAELEDSGVYFCASSQVRREATGELFFGEGSRLTVL.